This entry lists 26 T cell receptor beta chains sequenced from one sample in a study of response to subunit inactivated influenza vaccine. TCRdb re-derived calls from the RT-PCR reads in MiXCR, one entry per CDR3 protein. The sample lists roughly 780,000 distinct CDR3 sequences, around 18% occurring once. This specimen consisted of PBMCs from blood, obtained less than 6 days after vaccination. The receptors were gathered from a man between 50 and 59 years old who received an inactivated influenza vaccine.

This clonotype was seen only a few times. The V call is TRBV27, the J call TRBJ2-1; no definite D call. Trimming pared 6 bases from V and 0 bases from J, leaving 15 bases between. CDR3 length: 16 residues. The germline CDR1 and CDR2 sequences are MNHEY and SMNVEV (reference sequence). CDR3 sequence: CASSPLGQSSYNEQFF. CDR3 DNA sequence: TGTGCCAGCAGCCCCCTGGGTCAGAGCTCCTACAATGAGCAGTTCTTC.

The CDR3 nucleotides read TGCGCCAGCAGCCAAGAAGGACGGGCTGTGGGGGGCTACACCTTC. Translating it yields CASSQEGRAVGGYTF. The chain is built from TRBV4-1 and TRBJ1-2; D not certain. The germline V and J ends were trimmed by 0 bases and 8 bases, with 16 bases remaining between them. The germline CDR1 and CDR2 sequences are MGHRA and YSYEKL. CDR3 length: 15 residues.

The rearrangement uses TRBV7-2 and TRBJ2-1; D possibly matches TRBD1 or TRBD2 (7 bases each). Trimming left V 8 bases short and J 4 bases short, with 18 bases between. This CDR3 is built from 15 residues. Germline CDR1 and CDR2: SGHTA and FQGNSA. As DNA, the CDR3 is TGTGCCAGCTCTCGGGAGGCAGGGGGGTACAATGAGCAGTTCTTC. Residues: CASSREAGGYNEQFF.

This clonotype turned up a few times. The CDR3 is CSAREAVGQKETQYF. Written as DNA, the CDR3 is TGCAGTGCTAGAGAAGCGGTGGGACAGAAAGAGACCCAGTACTTC. The rearrangement links TRBV20-1 to TRBJ2-5; 7 bases line up with TRBD1. From germline, CDR1 is DFQATT and CDR2 SNEGSKA (reference sequence). There are 15 residues in the CDR3. V was clipped by 0 bases and J by 3 bases; unmatched bases: 7.

This clonotype was seen only a few times. V is TRBV6-2 or TRBV6-3 and J is TRBJ2-3; the match to TRBD2 covers 9 bases. V dropped 2 bases and J dropped 2; count of bases not matched to a gene: 5. The CDR3 loop spans 16 amino acids. Germline V gene data show CDR1 as MNHEY and CDR2 as SVGEGT. The CDR3 nucleotides are TGTGCCAGCAGTTACCCCCTAGCGGGGAACACAGATACGCAGTATTTT. Its translation: CASSYPLAGNTDTQYF.

This clonotype was seen at least ten times. The chain carries TRBV5-1 and TRBJ2-1; 11 bases agree with TRBD2. In germline, CDR1 is SGHRS, CDR2 YFSETQ. V was clipped by 1 base and J by 10 bases; unmatched bases: 7. The CDR3 loop spans 15 amino acids. CDR3 nucleotide sequence: TGCGCCAGCAGCTTGTTGACTAGCGGGGTTCGAGAGCAGTTCTTC. Translating gives CASSLLTSGVREQFF.

The chain has TRBV7-6 and TRBJ2-7, with D possibly matching TRBD2 (5 bases). V was shortened by 5 bases and J by 2 bases, with 10 bases between the two germline ends. The CDR3 consists of 13 residues. Per the germline V gene, CDR1 is SGHVS and CDR2 is FNYEAQ. The CDR3 nucleotides read TGTGCCAGCAGCCAGTCGGGGACCTACGAGCAGTACTTC. It encodes CASSQSGTYEQYF.

The rearrangement uses TRBV20-1 and TRBJ2-1; 8 positions agree with TRBD2. The CDR3 is made up of 16 amino acids. J gave up 10 bases and V 5 bases, and 19 bases lay outside the gene matches. Germline V gives CDR1 DFQATT, CDR2 SNEGSKA (reference sequence). The CDR3 DNA sequence: TGCAGTGCTGACCCTCCGGGACTAGTGAAAGGCTCCGAGCAGTTCTTC. Residues: CSADPPGLVKGSEQFF.

This clonotype came up a few times. The chain carries TRBV12-3 or TRBV12-4 and TRBJ2-7, with D unclear. The CDR3 is 13 residues long. V dropped 1 base and J dropped 4 bases, with 8 bases sitting between them. The CDR3 nucleotides read TGTGCCAGCAGTTTAGATACGCCGTACGAGCAGTACTTC. This codes for CASSLDTPYEQYF.

V gene TRBV2 combines with J gene TRBJ2-7; weak D call: TRBD2 (6 bases). Germline V gene lookup returns CDR1 SNHLY and CDR2 FYNNEI. The CDR3 is made up of 13 amino acids. V was trimmed by 10 bases and J by 2 bases, leaving 15 bases between them. The CDR3 DNA sequence: TGTGCCACCCGGAGGGCACCGACCTACGAGCAGTACTTC. It translates to CATRRAPTYEQYF.

At least ten counts were recorded for this clonotype. The chain is built from TRBV6-2 or TRBV6-3 and TRBJ2-7; 12 bases fit TRBD1. Germline CDR1 reads MNHEY; CDR2 reads SVGEGT. The CDR3 contains 16 residues. With V trimmed by 6 bases and J by 4 bases, 10 bases remained unmatched. This CDR3 reads CASRPGQGALRYEQYF. The CDR3 bases are TGTGCCAGCAGACCGGGACAGGGGGCCCTAAGGTACGAGCAGTACTTC.

The chain employs TRBV11-1 and TRBJ2-1, with 7 bases fitting TRBD2. The trim removed 0 bases at V and 1 base at J, leaving 9 bases unmatched. This CDR3 comprises 18 residues. CDR1 SGHAT and CDR2 FQDESV come from the germline V gene (reference sequence). CDR3 loop: CASSLALGRERSYNEQFF. CDR3 sequence (DNA): TGTGCCAGCAGCTTAGCGTTAGGGCGGGAGCGTTCCTACAATGAGCAGTTCTTC.

This clonotype was counted between two and nine times. This chain uses TRBV7-2 with TRBJ2-1, with D perhaps TRBD2 (6 bases). Deletions cut 6 bases from V and 7 bases from J, with 10 bases between. CDR3 size: 12 residues. Looked up from germline, CDR1 is SGHTA and CDR2 is FQGNSA. The DNA for the CDR3 is TGTGCCAGCAGATATAGCGGTAATGAGCAGTTCTTC. This translates into CASRYSGNEQFF.

This clonotype was observed a few times. The gene calls are TRBV7-2 and TRBJ2-2, with 7 bases fitting TRBD2. CDR1 is SGHTA and CDR2 is FQGNSA in the germline V gene. The CDR3 has 14 amino acids. V lost 7 bases to trimming and J lost 0 bases; unmatched junction nucleotides: 2. CDR3: CASKGLTNTGELFF. The CDR3 DNA reads TGTGCCAGCAAGGGACTAACGAACACCGGGGAGCTGTTTTTT.

This chain joins TRBV9 and TRBJ2-5; maybe TRBD2 (5 bases). CDR1 and CDR2 from the germline V gene are SGDLS and YYNGEE. V was shortened by 0 bases and J by 5 bases, with 11 bases between the two germline ends. The CDR3 consists of 14 residues. CDR3 protein: CASSVGGYRETQYF. The CDR3 DNA sequence: TGTGCCAGCAGCGTAGGCGGGTACCGGGAGACCCAGTACTTC.

This clonotype was seen repeatedly, ten times or more. V gene TRBV6-6 combines with J gene TRBJ1-2; D is ambiguous. V was trimmed by 6 bases and J by 1 base, leaving 6 bases between them. The CDR3 is made up of 12 amino acids. Looked up from germline, CDR1 is MNHNY and CDR2 is SVGAGI (reference sequence). CDR3 DNA sequence: TGTGCCAGCAGCAGAAGTAACTATGGCTACACCTTC. Protein: CASSRSNYGYTF.

This clonotype has just a few counts. The CDR3 loop reads CASRPTSGSRTDTQYF. The CDR3 region has the DNA TGCGCCAGCAGACCAACTAGCGGGAGTCGGACAGATACGCAGTATTTT. The chain joins TRBV5-1 to TRBJ2-3; 11 positions match TRBD2. The CDR3 contains 16 residues. Germline CDR1 and CDR2: SGHRS and YFSETQ. V was pared by 5 bases and J by 3 bases, with 8 bases of the junction left unmatched.

This clonotype occurred a few times. The chain joins TRBV5-1 to TRBJ1-1, with 9 bases fitting TRBD1. V dropped 2 bases and J dropped 5; count of bases not matched to a gene: 7. The CDR3 length is 15 residues. In germline, CDR1 is SGHRS, CDR2 YFSETQ. The CDR3 sequence: CASSFTGTGRTEAFF. CDR3 DNA: TGCGCCAGCAGCTTCACCGGGACAGGGAGGACTGAAGCTTTCTTT. Drawing the rest from reference TRBV5-1 and TRBJ1-1, the complete variable domain is KAGVTQTPRYLIKTRGQQVTLSCSPISGHRSVSWYQQTPGQGLQFLFEYFSETQRNKGNFPGRFSGRQFSNSRSEMNVSTLELGDSALYLCASSFTGTGRTEAFFGQGTRLTVV.

V is TRBV28 and J is TRBJ2-1; D possibly corresponds to TRBD2 (6 bases). Trimming left V 5 bases short and J 4 bases short, with 15 bases between. The CDR3 totals 15 residues. Germline CDR1 reads MDHEN; CDR2 reads SYDVKM. CDR3 in amino acids: CASSDLRDSYNEQFF. For the CDR3, the DNA is TGTGCCAGCAGTGACTTGCGGGACTCGTACAATGAGCAGTTCTTC.

The chain recombines TRBV20-1 with TRBJ1-1; maybe TRBD1 (6 bases). V was pared by 5 bases and J by 0 bases, with 10 bases between. Germline loops: CDR1 DFQATT, CDR2 SNEGSKA (reference sequence). This CDR3 has 13 amino acids. CDR3 bases: TGCAGTGCTTACAGGGTTATGAACACTGAAGCTTTCTTT. Its protein product is CSAYRVMNTEAFF.

The CDR3 DNA is TGTGCCAGCAGCCCCGGGACAGTAGGCGTCAACGAGCAGTACTTC. As protein: CASSPGTVGVNEQYF. The chain combines TRBV3-1 with TRBJ2-7; 7 nucleotides agree with TRBD1. Unmatched junction bases numbered 11, after V lost 4 bases and J lost 5 bases. CDR1 LGHDT and CDR2 YNNKEL come from the germline V gene (reference sequence). This CDR3 has 15 amino acids.

This clonotype was found a few times. The V and J genes are TRBV20-1 and TRBJ2-3, with TRBD2 matching 8 bases. The CDR3 extends over 15 amino acids. Germline V gene sequence: CDR1 DFQATT, CDR2 SNEGSKA (reference sequence). V lost 1 base to trimming and J lost 3 bases; unmatched junction nucleotides: 6. Here the CDR3 reads CSARAGGSWTDTQYF. CDR3 in DNA: TGCAGTGCTAGAGCGGGGGGGAGTTGGACAGATACGCAGTATTTT.

This clonotype has just a few counts. The chain carries TRBV12-3 or TRBV12-4 and TRBJ2-2, with 10 bases aligning to TRBD2. Losses at the gene ends were 3 bases for V and 4 bases for J; bases not matched to a gene: 2. CDR3 length: 15 residues. The CDR3 protein is CASSLASGSTGELFF. The CDR3 region has the DNA TGTGCCAGCAGTTTGGCTAGCGGGAGCACCGGGGAGCTGTTTTTT.

J is TRBJ1-5 and V is TRBV7-8; the D is unclear. Germline V lookup: CDR1 SGHVS, CDR2 FQNEAQ. V was trimmed by 5 bases and J by 0 bases, leaving 11 bases between them. The CDR3 contains 15 residues. DNA for the CDR3: TGTGCCAGCAGCCCTCGACACATTAGCAATCAGCCCCAGCATTTT. Amino acid sequence: CASSPRHISNQPQHF. Together with reference TRBV7-8 and TRBJ1-5, the CDR3 gives the full variable domain: GAGVSQSPRYKVAKRGQDVALRCDPISGHVSLFWYQQALGQGPEFLTYFQNEAQLDKSGLPSDRFFAERPEGSVSTLKIQRTQQEDSAVYLCASSPRHISNQPQHFGDGTRLSIL.

This chain links TRBV7-9 with TRBJ2-3; no firm D call. The germline CDR1 and CDR2 sequences are SEHNR and FQNEAQ (reference sequence). CDR3 length: 13 residues. The V end lost 4 bases, the J end lost 3 bases, and 8 bases lay between the germline ends. In nucleotides, the CDR3 is TGTGCCAGCAGCTCCTGGTCGACAGATACGCAGTATTTT. It codes for CASSSWSTDTQYF.

In nucleotides, the CDR3 is TGTGCCAGCAGTTTGGGGACAGGGGCCTCTGGGGCCAACGTCCTGACTTTC. It is translated as CASSLGTGASGANVLTF. The rearrangement links TRBV12-3 or TRBV12-4 to TRBJ2-6; TRBD1 agrees at 10 bases. The CDR3 is 17 residues long. V dropped 3 bases and J dropped 0; count of bases not matched to a gene: 2.